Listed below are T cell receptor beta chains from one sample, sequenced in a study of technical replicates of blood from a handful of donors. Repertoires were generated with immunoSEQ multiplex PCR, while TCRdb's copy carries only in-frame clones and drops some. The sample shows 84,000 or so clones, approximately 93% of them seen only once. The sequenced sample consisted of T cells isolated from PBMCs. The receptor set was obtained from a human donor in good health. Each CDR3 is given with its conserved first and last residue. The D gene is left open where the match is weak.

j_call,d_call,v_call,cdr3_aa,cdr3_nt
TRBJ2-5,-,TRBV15,CATSSDGFMWGEETQYF,TGTGCCACCAGCAGCGATGGTTTTATGTGGGGGGAGGAGACCCAGTACTTC
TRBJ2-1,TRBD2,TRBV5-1,CASSREGRYNEQFF,TGCGCCAGCAGTCGGGAGGGCCGATACAATGAGCAGTTCTTC
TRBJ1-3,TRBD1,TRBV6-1,CASRPQGSGNTIYF,TGTGCCAGCAGACCACAGGGGAGTGGAAACACCATATATTTT
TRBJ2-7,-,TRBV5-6,CASSLGRASYEQYF,TGTGCCAGCAGCTTGGGCAGGGCCTCCTACGAGCAGTACTTC
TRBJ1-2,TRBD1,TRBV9,CASSVGRGLGYGYTF,TGTGCCAGCAGCGTAGGAAGGGGGCTCGGCTATGGCTACACCTTC
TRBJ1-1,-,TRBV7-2,CASSQGGSVKNTEAFF,TGTGCCAGCAGCCAGGGTGGATCGGTAAAGAACACTGAAGCTTTCTTT
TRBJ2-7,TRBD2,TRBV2,CASSEARGGPGEQYF,TGTGCCAGCAGTGAAGCCCGGGGGGGACCCGGGGAGCAGTACTTC
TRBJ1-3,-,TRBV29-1,CSVVMEGQGGNTIYF,TGCAGCGTTGTCATGGAAGGGCAGGGAGGAAACACCATATATTTT
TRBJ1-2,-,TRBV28,CASVSAELNYGYTF,TGTGCCAGCGTCTCGGCGGAACTAAACTATGGCTACACCTTC
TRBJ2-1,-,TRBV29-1,CSVRTRTQNNEQFF,TGCAGCGTTAGAACTAGGACTCAAAACAATGAGCAGTTCTTC
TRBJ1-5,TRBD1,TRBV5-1,CASSLGTALNQPQHF,TGCGCCAGCAGTCTCGGGACAGCCCTTAATCAGCCCCAGCATTTT